This T cell receptor beta chain was documented in a study of early stage breast cancer tumors. Study conclusions and caveats: Compared with adjacent normal breast, tumors showed around 2.5-fold denser, more clonal T cells. Commonly generated sequences made up most enriched TCRB sequences shared between patients.

Produced via immunoSEQ multiplex PCR; TCRdb's table is partial and in-frame only. The sample yields roughly 25,000 clones, over 60% seen once. From germline, CDR1 is SGDLS and CDR2 YYNGEE. The length of the CDR3 is 15 residues. After removal of 6 bases from V and 1 base from J, the junction contained 8 bases not matched to a gene. Points on this clone: Its antigen remains unidentified.

Sequencing input: breast tumor tissue. This TCR came from a person aged 60 to 70 with breast cancer. The J gene is TRBJ2-3, the V gene TRBV9, with TRBD2 matching over 7 bases. CDR3 sequence (DNA): TGTGCCAGCACCTCGGGGAGCGGGGGCACAGATACGCAGTATTTT. This gives the protein CASTSGSGGTDTQYF.